What follows describes a single T cell receptor (beta chain). Its antigen is currently unknown. This CDR3 has 14 amino acids. This specimen belongs to a study of OX40 agonist ivuxolimab in advanced cancers. Study summary: Enrolled patients in dose escalation had cancers that were hepatocellular carcinoma, melanoma, renal cell or head and neck cancer. Partial responses occurred in Three dose-escalation patients, one with hepatocellular carcinoma and two with cutaneous melanoma. Study-level points and caveats: At 0.1 to 3.0 mg/kg and by week 6, clonal expansion occurred in CD4+ and CD8+ blood T cells. Researchers did not establish what antigens the expanded peripheral T cells target.

TCRdb keeps only in-frame clones here, not all; method: immunoSEQ multiplex PCR. The sample lists tens of thousands of clones, over 85% occurring once. This clonotype was obtained from an adult with an advanced solid tumor such as melanoma, head and neck, liver or kidney cancer. The rearrangement joins TRBV21-1 to TRBJ2-7; TRBD1 is the table's D call and was not checked against the DNA. TRBV21-1 is marked as a pseudogene. This material consisted of CD4+ or CD8+ T cells sorted from blood, taken in a trial of the OX40 agonist ivuxolimab. The CDR3 sequence is CASSSARRSYEQYF. In DNA form, the CDR3 reads TGTGCCAGCAGCTCGGCCAGGCGATCCTACGAGCAGTACTTC.